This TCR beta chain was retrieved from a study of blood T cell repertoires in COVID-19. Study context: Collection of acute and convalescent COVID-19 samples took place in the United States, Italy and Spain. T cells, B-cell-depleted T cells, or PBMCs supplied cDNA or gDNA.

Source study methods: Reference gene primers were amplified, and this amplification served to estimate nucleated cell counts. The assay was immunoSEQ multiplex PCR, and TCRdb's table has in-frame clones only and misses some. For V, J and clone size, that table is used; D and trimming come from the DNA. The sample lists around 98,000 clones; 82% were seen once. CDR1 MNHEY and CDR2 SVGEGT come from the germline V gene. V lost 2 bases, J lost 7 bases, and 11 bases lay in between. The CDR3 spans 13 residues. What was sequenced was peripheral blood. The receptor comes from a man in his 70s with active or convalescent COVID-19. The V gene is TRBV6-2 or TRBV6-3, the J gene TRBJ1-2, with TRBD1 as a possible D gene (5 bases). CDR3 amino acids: CASSYVGATGYTF. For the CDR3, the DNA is TGTGCCAGCAGTTACGTTGGGGCTACTGGCTACACCTTC.